These 5 T cell receptor beta chains originate from one sample sequenced in a study of beta chain features in type 1 diabetes. The study reverse transcribed the entire isolated RNA, so it sequenced expressed TCRB transcripts. Sequencing was performed with immunoSEQ multiplex PCR; in TCRdb, only in-frame clones are kept and a portion is missing. The sample lists a few hundred thousand clones; roughly an eighth were seen once. Sequencing input: naive CD4+ T cells from blood. All receptors derive from a man between 18 and 35 years old in good health.

This clone was counted only a few times. The chain is built from TRBV15 and TRBJ1-1, with D tentatively TRBD1 (5 bases). The CDR3 is made up of 15 amino acids. V was trimmed by 5 bases and J by 3 bases, leaving 16 bases between them. Germline assignment: CDR1 LNHNV and CDR2 YYDKDF (reference sequence). The CDR3 coding sequence is TGTGCCACCAGCGGACTGGGACGGAGGGACACTGAAGCTTTCTTT. Amino acid sequence: CATSGLGRRDTEAFF.

This clone was seen a few times. J is TRBJ2-7 and V is TRBV18; possibly TRBD2 for D (7 bases). CDR1 is KGHSH, CDR2 LQKENI, per germline. The CDR3 runs to 13 residues. Between the trimmed V and J ends, which lost 2 bases and 7 bases, there was a span of 12 bases. Here the CDR3 DNA reads TGTGCCAGCTCACCAGCGGGGGCTCGGGAGCAGTACTTC. Translated: CASSPAGAREQYF.

V usage is TRBV6-5 and J usage is TRBJ1-6; D is undetermined. V shed 5 bases and J shed 9 bases, with 14 bases lying between them. CDR3 length: 14 residues. Germline CDR1 is MNHEY and CDR2 is SVGAGI. CDR3 sequence reads: CASSLPSGVSPLHF. As DNA, the CDR3 is TGTGCCAGCAGTCTCCCCAGCGGGGTTTCACCCCTCCACTTT.

J is TRBJ2-1 and V is TRBV19, with D possibly matching TRBD1 (5 bases). V lost 2 bases to trimming and J lost 6 bases, with 11 bases between them. Germline assignment: CDR1 LNHDA and CDR2 SQIVND (reference sequence). The CDR3 has 14 amino acids. In nucleotides, the CDR3 is TGTGCCAGTAGTATAACTCGGCAGGGCAATGAGCAGTTCTTC. As protein: CASSITRQGNEQFF.

V usage is TRBV28 and J usage is TRBJ2-7, with 10 bases matching TRBD1. Germline V lookup: CDR1 MDHEN, CDR2 SYDVKM. The CDR3 consists of 15 residues. Trimming cost V 6 bases and J 7 bases; bases outside gene matches: 12. The CDR3 bases are TGTGCCAGCAGCCCTCGGGGGACAGGGGAAAGGGAGCAGTACTTC. Encoded protein: CASSPRGTGEREQYF. The variable domain in full, completed from reference TRBV28 and TRBJ2-7, reads DVKVTQSSRYLVKRTGEKVFLECVQDMDHENMFWYRQDPGLGLRLIYFSYDVKMKEKGDIPEGYSVSREKKERFSLILESASTNQTSMYLCASSPRGTGEREQYFGPGTRLTVT.